This T cell receptor (beta chain) was documented in a study of human thymus T cells. Data came from immunoSEQ multiplex PCR; TCRdb stores just in-frame clones and leaves some out. The sample contains some 78,000 clones, roughly 97% of which appear only once. Resections that were taken during corrective heart surgery supplied the thymus tissue. Germline V gene data show CDR1 as LGHNA and CDR2 as YSLEER. V gave up 1 base and J gave up 3 bases, with 12 bases separating them. The CDR3 runs 16 residues. This clonotype originated in a boy in the first two years of life with a congenital heart defect but otherwise immunologically healthy. The specimen was thymus tissue. V gene TRBV4-3 combines with J gene TRBJ2-2; tentatively, D is TRBD1 (6 bases). In DNA, the CDR3 is TGCGCCAGCAGCCAAGCAGCCCAGGGGCACACCGGGGAGCTGTTTTTT. It yields the protein CASSQAAQGHTGELFF.